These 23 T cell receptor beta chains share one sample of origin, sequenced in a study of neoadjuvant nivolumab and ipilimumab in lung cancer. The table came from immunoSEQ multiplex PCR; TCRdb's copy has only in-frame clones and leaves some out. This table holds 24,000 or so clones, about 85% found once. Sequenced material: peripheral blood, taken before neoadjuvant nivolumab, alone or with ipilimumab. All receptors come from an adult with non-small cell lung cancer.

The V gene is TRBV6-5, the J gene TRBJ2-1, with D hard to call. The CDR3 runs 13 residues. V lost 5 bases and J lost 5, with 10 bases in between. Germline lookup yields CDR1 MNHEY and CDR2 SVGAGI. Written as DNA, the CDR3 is TGTGCCAGCAGTGTTGAATCTAACAATGAGCAGTTCTTC. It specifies CASSVESNNEQFF.

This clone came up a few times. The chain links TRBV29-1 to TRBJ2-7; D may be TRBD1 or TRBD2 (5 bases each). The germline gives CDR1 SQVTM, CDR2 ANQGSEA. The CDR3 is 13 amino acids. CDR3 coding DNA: TGCAGTGTCACGGGACGGGGTGGCGACGAGCAGTACTTC. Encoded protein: CSVTGRGGDEQYF.

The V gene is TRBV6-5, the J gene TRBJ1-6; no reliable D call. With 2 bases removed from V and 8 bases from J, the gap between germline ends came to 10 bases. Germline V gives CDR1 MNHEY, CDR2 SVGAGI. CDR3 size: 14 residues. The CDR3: CASSYRAGDSPLHF. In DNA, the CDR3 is TGTGCCAGCAGTTACCGGGCGGGTGATTCACCCCTCCACTTT.

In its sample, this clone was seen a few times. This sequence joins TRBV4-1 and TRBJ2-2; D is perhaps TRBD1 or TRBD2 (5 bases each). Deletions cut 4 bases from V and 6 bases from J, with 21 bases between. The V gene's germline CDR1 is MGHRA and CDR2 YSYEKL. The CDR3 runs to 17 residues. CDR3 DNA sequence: TGCGCCAGCAGCCTCCTTGGGGCAAAACGGGGACCCGGGGAGCTGTTTTTT. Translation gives CASSLLGAKRGPGELFF.

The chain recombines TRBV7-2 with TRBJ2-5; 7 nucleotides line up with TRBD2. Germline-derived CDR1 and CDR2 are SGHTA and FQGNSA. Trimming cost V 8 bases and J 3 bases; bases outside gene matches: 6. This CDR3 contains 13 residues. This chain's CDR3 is CASGRLAEETQYF. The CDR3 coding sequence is TGTGCCAGCGGTCGACTAGCAGAAGAGACCCAGTACTTC.

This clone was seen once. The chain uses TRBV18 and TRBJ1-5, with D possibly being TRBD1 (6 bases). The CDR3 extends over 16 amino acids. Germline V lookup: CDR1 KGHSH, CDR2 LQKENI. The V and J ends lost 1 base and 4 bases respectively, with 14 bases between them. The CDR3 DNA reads TGTGCCAGCTCACCACTTGGCCAGGGGTCTAATCAGCCCCAGCATTTT. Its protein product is CASSPLGQGSNQPQHF. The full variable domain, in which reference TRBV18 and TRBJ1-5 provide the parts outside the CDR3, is NAGVMQNPRHLVRRRGQEARLRCSPMKGHSHVYWYRQLPEEGLKFMVYLQKENIIDESGMPKERFSAEFPKEGPSILRIQQVVRGDSAAYFCASSPLGQGSNQPQHFGDGTRLSIL.

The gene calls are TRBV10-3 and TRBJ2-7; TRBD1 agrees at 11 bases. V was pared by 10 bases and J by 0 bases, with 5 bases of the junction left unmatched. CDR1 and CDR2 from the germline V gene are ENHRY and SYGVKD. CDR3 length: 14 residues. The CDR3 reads CATIGTGGSYEQYF. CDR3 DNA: TGTGCCACAATCGGGACAGGGGGCTCCTACGAGCAGTACTTC.

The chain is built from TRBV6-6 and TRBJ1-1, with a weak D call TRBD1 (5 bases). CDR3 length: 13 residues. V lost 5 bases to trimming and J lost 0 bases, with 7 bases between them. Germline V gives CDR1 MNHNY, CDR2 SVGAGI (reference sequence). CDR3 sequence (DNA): TGTGCCAGCAGTATGACAGTGAACACTGAAGCTTTCTTT. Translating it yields CASSMTVNTEAFF.

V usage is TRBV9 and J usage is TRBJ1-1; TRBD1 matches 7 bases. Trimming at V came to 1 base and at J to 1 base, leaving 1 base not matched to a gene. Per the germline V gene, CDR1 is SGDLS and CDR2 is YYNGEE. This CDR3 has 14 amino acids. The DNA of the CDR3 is TGTGCCAGCAGCGTACAGGGGGGGAACACTGAAGCTTTCTTT. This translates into CASSVQGGNTEAFF.

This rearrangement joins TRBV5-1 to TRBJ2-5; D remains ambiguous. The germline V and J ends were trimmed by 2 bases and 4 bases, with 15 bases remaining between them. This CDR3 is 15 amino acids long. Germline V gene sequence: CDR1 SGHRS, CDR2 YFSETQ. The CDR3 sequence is CASSFMESSGETQYF. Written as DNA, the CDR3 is TGCGCCAGCAGCTTCATGGAGAGTTCCGGAGAGACCCAGTACTTC.

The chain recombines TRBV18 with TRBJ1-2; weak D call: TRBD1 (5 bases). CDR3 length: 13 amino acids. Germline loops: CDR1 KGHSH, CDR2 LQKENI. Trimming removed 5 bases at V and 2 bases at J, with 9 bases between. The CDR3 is CASSAGGNYGYTF. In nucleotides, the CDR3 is TGTGCCAGCTCAGCCGGGGGGAACTATGGCTACACCTTC.

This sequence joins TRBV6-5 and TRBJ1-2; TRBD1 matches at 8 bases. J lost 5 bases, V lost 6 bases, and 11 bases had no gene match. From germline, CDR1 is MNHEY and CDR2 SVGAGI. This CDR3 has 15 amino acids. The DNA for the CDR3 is TGTGCCAGCAGGCCTTCAGGGGGCTCGAGGTATGGCTACACCTTC. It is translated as CASRPSGGSRYGYTF.

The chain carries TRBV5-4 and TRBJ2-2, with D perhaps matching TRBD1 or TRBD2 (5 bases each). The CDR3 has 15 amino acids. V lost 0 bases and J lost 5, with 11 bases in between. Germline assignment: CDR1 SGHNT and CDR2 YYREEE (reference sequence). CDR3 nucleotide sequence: TGTGCCAGCAGCTTGGGGGGGAGAGGGACCGGGGAGCTGTTTTTT. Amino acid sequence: CASSLGGRGTGELFF. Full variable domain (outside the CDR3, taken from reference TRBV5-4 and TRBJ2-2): ETGVTQSPTHLIKTRGQQVTLRCSSQSGHNTVSWYQQALGQGPQFIFQYYREEENGRGNFPPRFSGLQFPNYSSELNVNALELDDSALYLCASSLGGRGTGELFFGEGSRLTVL.

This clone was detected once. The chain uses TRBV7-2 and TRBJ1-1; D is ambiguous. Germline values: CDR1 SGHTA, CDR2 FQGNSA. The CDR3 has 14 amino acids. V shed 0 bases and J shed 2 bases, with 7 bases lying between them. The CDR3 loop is CASSLAPGNTEAFF. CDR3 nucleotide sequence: TGTGCCAGCAGCTTAGCCCCGGGCAACACTGAAGCTTTCTTT.

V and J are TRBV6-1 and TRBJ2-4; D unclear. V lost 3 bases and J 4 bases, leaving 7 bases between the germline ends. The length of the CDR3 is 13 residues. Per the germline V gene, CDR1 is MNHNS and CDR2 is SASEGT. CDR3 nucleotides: TGTGCCAGCAGTGATGGTCTAAAAAACATTCAGTACTTC. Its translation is CASSDGLKNIQYF.

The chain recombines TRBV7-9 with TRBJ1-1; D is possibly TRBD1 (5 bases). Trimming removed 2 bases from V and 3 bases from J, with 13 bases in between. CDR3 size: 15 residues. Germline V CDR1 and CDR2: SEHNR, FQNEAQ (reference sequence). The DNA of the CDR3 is TGTGCCAGCAGCTTATCACAGGCGGCGGACACTGAAGCTTTCTTT. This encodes CASSLSQAADTEAFF. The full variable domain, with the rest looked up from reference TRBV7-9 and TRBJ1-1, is DTGVSQNPRHKITKRGQNVTFRCDPISEHNRLYWYRQTLGQGPEFLTYFQNEAQLEKSRLLSDRFSAERPKGSFSTLEIQRTEQGDSAMYLCASSLSQAADTEAFFGQGTRLTVV.

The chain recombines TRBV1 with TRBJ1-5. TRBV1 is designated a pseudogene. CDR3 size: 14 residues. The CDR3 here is CTSSQATGHQPQHF. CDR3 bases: TGCACCAGCAGCCAGGCGACGGGACATCAGCCCCAGCATTTT.

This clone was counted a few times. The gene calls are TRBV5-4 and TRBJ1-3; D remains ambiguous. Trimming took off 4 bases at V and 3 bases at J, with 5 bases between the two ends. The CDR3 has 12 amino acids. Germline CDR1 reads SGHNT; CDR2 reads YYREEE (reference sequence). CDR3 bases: TGTGCCAGCAGCGGAGATGGAAACACCATATATTTT. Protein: CASSGDGNTIYF.

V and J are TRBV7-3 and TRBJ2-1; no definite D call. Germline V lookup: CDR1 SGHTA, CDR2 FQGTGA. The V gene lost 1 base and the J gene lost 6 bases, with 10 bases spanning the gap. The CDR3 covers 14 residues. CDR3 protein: CASSLSRLGNEQFF. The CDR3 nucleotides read TGTGCCAGCAGCTTAAGCAGATTAGGCAATGAGCAGTTCTTC.

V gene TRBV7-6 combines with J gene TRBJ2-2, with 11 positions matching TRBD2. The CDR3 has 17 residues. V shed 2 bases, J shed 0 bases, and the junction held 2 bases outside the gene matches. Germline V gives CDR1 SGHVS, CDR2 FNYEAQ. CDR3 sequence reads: CASSLTSGGSNTGELFF. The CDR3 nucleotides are TGTGCCAGCAGCTTAACTAGCGGGGGTTCGAACACCGGGGAGCTGTTTTTT.

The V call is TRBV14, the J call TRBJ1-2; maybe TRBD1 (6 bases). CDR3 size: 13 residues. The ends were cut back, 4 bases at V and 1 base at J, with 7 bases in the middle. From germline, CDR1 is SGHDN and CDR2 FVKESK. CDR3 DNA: TGTGCCAGCAGCCCACAGGGTAACTATGGCTACACCTTC. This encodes CASSPQGNYGYTF.

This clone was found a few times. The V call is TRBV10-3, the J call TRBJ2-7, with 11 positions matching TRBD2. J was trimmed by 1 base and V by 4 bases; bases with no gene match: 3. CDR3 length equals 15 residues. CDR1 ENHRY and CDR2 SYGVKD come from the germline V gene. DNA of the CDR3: TGTGCCATCAGTGGTAGCGGGGGGGTTTCCTACGAGCAGTACTTC. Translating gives CAISGSGGVSYEQYF.

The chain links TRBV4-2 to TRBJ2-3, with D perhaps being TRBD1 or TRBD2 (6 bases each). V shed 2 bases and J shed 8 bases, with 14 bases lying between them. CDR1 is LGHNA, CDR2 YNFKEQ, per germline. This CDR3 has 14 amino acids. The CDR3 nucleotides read TGTGCCAGCAGCCAACCTAGACTAGGGGGTACGCAGTATTTT. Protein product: CASSQPRLGGTQYF.